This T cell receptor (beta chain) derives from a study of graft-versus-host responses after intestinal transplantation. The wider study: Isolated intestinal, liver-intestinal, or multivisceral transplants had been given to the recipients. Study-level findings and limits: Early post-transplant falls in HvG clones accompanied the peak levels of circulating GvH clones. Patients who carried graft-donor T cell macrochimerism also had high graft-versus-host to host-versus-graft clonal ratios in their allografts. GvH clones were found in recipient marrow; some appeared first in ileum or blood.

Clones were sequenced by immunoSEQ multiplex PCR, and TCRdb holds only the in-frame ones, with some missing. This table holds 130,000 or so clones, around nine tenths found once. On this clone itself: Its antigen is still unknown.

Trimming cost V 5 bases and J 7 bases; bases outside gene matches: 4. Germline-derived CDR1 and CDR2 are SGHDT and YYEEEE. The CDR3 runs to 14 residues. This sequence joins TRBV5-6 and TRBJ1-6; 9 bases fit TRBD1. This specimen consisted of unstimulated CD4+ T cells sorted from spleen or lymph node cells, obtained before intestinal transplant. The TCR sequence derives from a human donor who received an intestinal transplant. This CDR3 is CASRGTGRNSPLHF. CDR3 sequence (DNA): TGTGCCAGCAGAGGGACAGGGAGGAATTCACCCCTCCACTTT. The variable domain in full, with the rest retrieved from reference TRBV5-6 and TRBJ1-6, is DAGVTQSPTHLIKTRGQQVTLRCSPKSGHDTVSWYQQALGQGPQFIFQYYEEEERQRGNFPDRFSGHQFPNYSSELNVNALLLGDSALYLCASRGTGRNSPLHFGNGTRLTVT.